The sample holds a few counts of the clone carrying this T cell receptor beta chain. The antigen is unknown. Between the trimmed V and J ends, which lost 0 bases and 10 bases, there was a span of 10 bases. Germline values: CDR1 MNHEY, CDR2 SMNVEV (reference sequence). The CDR3 runs 14 residues. This sample was included in a study of T cells after yellow fever vaccination. Study-level results: Relatively few clonotypes were ones that appeared in both CD4 and CD8 compartments. The study re-detected most primary-vaccination clones after the booster (about 96% CD4, around 89% CD8). High-abundance clonotypes from the bulk population could contaminate FACS-sorted repertoires.

The TCR cDNA carried a universal primer site and UMIs from 5'RACE template switching. TCRdb reanalysed the 5' RACE reads using MiXCR and keeps one entry per CDR3 protein. The sample includes some 300,000 distinct CDR3 sequences, roughly 9% of them seen just once. This chain links TRBV27 with TRBJ1-6; D unresolved. The TCR sequence derives from a man aged 18 to 29 who received the YFV17D yellow fever vaccine. The sample was CD4+ T cells sorted from PBMCs, taken 5 days after the yellow fever booster vaccination. DNA for the CDR3: TGTGCCAGCAGTTTATCGGGGTTACGGTCACCCCTCCACTTT. This encodes CASSLSGLRSPLHF.